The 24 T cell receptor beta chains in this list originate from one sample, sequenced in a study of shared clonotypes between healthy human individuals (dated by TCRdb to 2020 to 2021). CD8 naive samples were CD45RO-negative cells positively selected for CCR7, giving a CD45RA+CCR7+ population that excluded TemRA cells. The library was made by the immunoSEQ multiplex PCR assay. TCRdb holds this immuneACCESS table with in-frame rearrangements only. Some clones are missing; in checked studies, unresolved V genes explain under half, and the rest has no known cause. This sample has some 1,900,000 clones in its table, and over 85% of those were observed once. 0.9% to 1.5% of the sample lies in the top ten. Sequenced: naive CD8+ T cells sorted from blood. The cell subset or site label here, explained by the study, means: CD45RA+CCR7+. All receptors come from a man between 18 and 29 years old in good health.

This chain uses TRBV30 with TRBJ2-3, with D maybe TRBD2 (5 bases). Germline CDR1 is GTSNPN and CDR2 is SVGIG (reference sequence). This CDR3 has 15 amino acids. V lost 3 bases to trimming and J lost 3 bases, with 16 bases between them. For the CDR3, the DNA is TGTGCCTGGAGCAAGGACTTCGAGATAACAGATACGCAGTATTTT. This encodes CAWSKDFEITDTQYF. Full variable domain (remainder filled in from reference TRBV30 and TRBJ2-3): SQTIHQWPATLVQPVGSPLSLECTVEGTSNPNLYWYRQAAGRGLQLLFYSVGIGQISSEVPQNLSASRPQDRQFILSSKKLLLSDSGFYLCAWSKDFEITDTQYFGPGTRLTVL.

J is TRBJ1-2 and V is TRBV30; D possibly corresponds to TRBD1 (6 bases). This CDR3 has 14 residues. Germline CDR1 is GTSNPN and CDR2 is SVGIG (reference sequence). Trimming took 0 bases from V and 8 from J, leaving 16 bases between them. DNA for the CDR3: TGTGCCTGGAGTGTAGAGGGAACAGGGCCGGGCTACACCTTC. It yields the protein CAWSVEGTGPGYTF. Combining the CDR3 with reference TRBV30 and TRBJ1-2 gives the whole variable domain SQTIHQWPATLVQPVGSPLSLECTVEGTSNPNLYWYRQAAGRGLQLLFYSVGIGQISSEVPQNLSASRPQDRQFILSSKKLLLSDSGFYLCAWSVEGTGPGYTFGSGTRLTVV.

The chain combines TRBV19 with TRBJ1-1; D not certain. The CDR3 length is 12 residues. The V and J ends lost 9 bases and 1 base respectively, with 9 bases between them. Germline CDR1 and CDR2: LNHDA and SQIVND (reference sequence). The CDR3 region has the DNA TGTGCCAGCGAGACGGGGAACACTGAAGCTTTCTTT. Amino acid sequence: CASETGNTEAFF.

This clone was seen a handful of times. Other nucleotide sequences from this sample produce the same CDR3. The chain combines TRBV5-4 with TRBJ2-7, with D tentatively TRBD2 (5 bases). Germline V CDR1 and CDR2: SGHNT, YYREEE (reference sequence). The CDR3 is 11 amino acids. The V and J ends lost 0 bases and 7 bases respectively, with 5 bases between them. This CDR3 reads CASSLGGEQYF. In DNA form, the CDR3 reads TGTGCCAGCAGCTTGGGAGGGGAGCAGTACTTC.

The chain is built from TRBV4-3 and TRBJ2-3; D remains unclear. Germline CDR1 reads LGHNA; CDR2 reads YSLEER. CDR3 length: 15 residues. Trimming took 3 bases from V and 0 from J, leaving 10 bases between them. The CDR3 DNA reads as TGCGCCAGCAGCCAGGTCCTTGCTAGCACAGATACGCAGTATTTT. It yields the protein CASSQVLASTDTQYF.

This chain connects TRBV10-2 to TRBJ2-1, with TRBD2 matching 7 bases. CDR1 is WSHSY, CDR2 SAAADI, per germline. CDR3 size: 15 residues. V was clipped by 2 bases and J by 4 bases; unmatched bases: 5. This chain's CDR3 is CASSEPSGIYNEQFF. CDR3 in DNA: TGCGCCAGCAGTGAGCCCAGCGGGATTTACAATGAGCAGTTCTTC.

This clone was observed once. This CDR3 is CAFGGNEQFF. The CDR3 bases are TGTGCCTTTGGGGGCAATGAGCAGTTCTTC. The chain joins TRBV30 to TRBJ2-1; either TRBD1 or TRBD2 may supply D (5 bases each). This CDR3 contains 10 residues. V was pared by 7 bases and J by 6 bases, with 7 bases between. CDR1 GTSNPN and CDR2 SVGIG come from the germline V gene (reference sequence).

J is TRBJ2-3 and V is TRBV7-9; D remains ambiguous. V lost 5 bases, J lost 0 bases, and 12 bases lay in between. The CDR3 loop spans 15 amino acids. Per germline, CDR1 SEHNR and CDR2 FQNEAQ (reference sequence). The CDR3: CASSASDPSTDTQYF. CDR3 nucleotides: TGTGCCAGCAGCGCCTCAGACCCCAGCACAGATACGCAGTATTTT. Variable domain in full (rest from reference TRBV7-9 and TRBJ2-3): DTGVSQNPRHKITKRGQNVTFRCDPISEHNRLYWYRQTLGQGPEFLTYFQNEAQLEKSRLLSDRFSAERPKGSFSTLEIQRTEQGDSAMYLCASSASDPSTDTQYFGPGTRLTVL.

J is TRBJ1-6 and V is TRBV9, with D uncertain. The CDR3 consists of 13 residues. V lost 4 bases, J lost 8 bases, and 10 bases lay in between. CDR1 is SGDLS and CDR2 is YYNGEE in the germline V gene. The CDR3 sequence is CASSTADDSPLHF. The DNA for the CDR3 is TGTGCCAGCAGCACCGCGGACGATTCACCCCTCCACTTT.

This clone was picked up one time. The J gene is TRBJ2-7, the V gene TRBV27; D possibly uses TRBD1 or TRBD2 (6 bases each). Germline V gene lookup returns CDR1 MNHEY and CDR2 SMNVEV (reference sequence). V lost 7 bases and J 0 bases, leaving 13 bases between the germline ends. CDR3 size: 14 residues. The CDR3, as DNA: TGTGCCAGCAAATCCCGGGGGCACTCCTACGAGCAGTACTTC. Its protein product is CASKSRGHSYEQYF.

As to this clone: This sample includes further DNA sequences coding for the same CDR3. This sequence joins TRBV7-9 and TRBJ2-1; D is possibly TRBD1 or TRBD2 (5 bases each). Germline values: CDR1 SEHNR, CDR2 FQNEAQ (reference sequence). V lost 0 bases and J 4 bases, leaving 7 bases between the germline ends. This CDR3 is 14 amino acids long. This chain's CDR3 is CASSLAGVYNEQFF. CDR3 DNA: TGTGCCAGCAGCTTAGCGGGGGTTTACAATGAGCAGTTCTTC.

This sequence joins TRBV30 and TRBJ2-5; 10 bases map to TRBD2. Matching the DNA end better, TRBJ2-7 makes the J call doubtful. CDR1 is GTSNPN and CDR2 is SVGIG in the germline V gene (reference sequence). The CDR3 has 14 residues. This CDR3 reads CAWSSSGSSYEQYF. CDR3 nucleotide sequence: TGTGCCTGGAGCTCTAGCGGGAGTTCCTACGAGCAGTACTTC.

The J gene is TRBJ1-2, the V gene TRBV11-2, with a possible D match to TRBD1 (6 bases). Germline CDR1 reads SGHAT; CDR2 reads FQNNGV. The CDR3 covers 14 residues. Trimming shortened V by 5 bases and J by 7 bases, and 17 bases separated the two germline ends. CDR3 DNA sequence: TGTGCCAGCAGCCCGTCAACAGGGTTCGCTGGCTACACCTTC. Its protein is CASSPSTGFAGYTF.

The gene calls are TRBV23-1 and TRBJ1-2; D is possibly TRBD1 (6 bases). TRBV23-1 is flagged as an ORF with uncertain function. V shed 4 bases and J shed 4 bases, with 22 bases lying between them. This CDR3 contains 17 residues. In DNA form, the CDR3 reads TGCGCCAGCAGTCTCCGGGACACACTTACCTTTTTCTATGGCTACACCTTC. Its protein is CASSLRDTLTFFYGYTF.

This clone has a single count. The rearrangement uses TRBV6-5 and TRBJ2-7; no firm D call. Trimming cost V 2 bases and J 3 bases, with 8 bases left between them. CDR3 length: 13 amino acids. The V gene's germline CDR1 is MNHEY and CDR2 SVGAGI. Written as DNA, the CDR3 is TGTGCCAGCAGTTACGGACGTAACTACGAGCAGTACTTC. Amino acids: CASSYGRNYEQYF.

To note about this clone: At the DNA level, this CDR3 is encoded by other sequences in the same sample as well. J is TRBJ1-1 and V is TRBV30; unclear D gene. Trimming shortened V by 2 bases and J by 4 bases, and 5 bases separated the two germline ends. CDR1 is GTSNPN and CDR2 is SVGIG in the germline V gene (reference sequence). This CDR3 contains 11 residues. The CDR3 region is CAWSISTEAFF. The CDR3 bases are TGTGCCTGGAGTATCAGCACTGAAGCTTTCTTT.

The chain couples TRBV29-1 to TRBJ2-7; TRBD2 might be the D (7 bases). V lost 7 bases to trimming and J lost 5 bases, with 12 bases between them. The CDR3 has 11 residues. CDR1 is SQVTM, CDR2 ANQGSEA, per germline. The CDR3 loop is CSAGGGHEQYF. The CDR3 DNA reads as TGCAGCGCTGGGGGGGGGCACGAGCAGTACTTC.

The CDR3 sequence is CASKSGTVSNQPQHF. DNA for the CDR3: TGTGCCAGCAAATCCGGGACGGTTAGCAATCAGCCCCAGCATTTT. The chain links TRBV28 to TRBJ1-5, with D perhaps TRBD1 (5 bases). The CDR3 consists of 15 residues. The ends were cut back, 7 bases at V and 0 bases at J, with 13 bases in the middle. Germline V lookup: CDR1 MDHEN, CDR2 SYDVKM.

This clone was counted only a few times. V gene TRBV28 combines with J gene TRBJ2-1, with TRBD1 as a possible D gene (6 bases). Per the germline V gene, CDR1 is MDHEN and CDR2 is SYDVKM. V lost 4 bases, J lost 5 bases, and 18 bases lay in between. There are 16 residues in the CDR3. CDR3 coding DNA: TGTGCCAGCAGTTCCCCAGGGGTCACTGGGGACAATGAGCAGTTCTTC. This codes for CASSSPGVTGDNEQFF. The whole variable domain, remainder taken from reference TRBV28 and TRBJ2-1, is DVKVTQSSRYLVKRTGEKVFLECVQDMDHENMFWYRQDPGLGLRLIYFSYDVKMKEKGDIPEGYSVSREKKERFSLILESASTNQTSMYLCASSSPGVTGDNEQFFGPGTRLTVL.

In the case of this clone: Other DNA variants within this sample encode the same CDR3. The CDR3 DNA is TGTGCCAGCAGCCTCGGTGGGGGTACCTACGAGCAGTACTTC. Encoded protein: CASSLGGGTYEQYF. The rearrangement uses TRBV9 and TRBJ2-7; tentatively, D is TRBD1 or TRBD2 (5 bases each). This CDR3 has 14 amino acids. The V gene lost 4 bases and the J gene lost 2 bases, with 13 bases spanning the gap. Germline lookup yields CDR1 SGDLS and CDR2 YYNGEE.

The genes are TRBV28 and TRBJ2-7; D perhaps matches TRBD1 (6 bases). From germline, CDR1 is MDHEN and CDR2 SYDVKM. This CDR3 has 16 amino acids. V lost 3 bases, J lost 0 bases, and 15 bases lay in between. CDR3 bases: TGTGCCAGCAGTTTTGAGACTGACAGGCTCTCCTACGAGCAGTACTTC. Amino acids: CASSFETDRLSYEQYF.

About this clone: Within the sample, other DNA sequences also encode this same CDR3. In nucleotides, the CDR3 is TGTGCCAGCAGCTTAGACGGGGGGGAGACCCAGTACTTC. Encoded protein: CASSLDGGETQYF. The chain joins TRBV11-3 to TRBJ2-5; 7 nucleotides align to TRBD2. Germline assignment: CDR1 SGHNT and CDR2 YENEEA. Unmatched junction bases numbered 0, after V lost 0 bases and J lost 5 bases. CDR3 length: 13 residues.

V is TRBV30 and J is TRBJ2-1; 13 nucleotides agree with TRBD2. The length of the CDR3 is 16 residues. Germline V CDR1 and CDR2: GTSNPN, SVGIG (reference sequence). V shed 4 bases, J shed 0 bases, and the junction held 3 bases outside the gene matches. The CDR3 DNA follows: TGTGCCTGGATGGGACTAGCGGGAATCTCCTACAATGAGCAGTTCTTC. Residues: CAWMGLAGISYNEQFF.

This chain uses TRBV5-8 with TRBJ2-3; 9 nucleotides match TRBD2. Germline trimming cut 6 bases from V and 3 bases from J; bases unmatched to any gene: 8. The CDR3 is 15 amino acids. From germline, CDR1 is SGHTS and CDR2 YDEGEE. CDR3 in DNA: TGTGCCAGCACCGTAGCGGGAGACTGGACAGATACGCAGTATTTT. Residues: CASTVAGDWTDTQYF.